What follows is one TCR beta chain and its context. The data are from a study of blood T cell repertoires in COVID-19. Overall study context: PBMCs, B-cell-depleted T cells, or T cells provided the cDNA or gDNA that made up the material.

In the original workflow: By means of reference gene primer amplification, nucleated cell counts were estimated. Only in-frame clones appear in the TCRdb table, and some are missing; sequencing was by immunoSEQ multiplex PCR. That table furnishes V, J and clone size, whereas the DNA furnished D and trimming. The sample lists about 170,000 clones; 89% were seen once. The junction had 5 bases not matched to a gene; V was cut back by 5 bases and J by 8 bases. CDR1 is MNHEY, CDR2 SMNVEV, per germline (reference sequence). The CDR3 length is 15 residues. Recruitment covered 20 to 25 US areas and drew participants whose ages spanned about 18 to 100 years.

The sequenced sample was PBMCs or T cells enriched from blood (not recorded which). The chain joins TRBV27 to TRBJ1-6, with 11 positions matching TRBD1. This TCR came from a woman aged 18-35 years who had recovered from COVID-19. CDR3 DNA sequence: TGTGCCAGCAGTCGCCGGACAGGGGGCGATTCACCCCTCCACTTT. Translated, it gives CASSRRTGGDSPLHF.